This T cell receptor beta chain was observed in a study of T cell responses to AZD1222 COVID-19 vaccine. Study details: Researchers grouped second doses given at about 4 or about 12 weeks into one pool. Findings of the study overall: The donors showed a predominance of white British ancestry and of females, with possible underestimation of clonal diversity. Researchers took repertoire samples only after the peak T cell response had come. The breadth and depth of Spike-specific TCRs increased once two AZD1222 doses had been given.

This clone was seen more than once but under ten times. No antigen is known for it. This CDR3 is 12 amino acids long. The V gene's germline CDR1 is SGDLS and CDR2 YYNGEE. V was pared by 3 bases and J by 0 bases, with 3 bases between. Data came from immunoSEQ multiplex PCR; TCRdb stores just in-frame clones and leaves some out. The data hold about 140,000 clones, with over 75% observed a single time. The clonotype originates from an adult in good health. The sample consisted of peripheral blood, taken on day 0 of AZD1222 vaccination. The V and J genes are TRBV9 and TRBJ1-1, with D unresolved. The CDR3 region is CASSELNTEAFF. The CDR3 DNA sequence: TGTGCCAGCAGCGAGTTGAACACTGAAGCTTTCTTT.